This TCR beta chain derives from a study of blood T cell repertoires in COVID-19. About the study: PBMCs, B-cell-depleted T cells, or T cells were the source of the cDNA or gDNA that made up the material.

Grouping used clinical history reported by participants in a survey and questionnaire. Before being deemed recovered, Cohort 3 donors had two negative PCRs, clearance, or symptom resolution. The germline gives CDR1 MNHEY, CDR2 SVGAGI. V was shortened by 7 bases and J by 0 bases, with 10 bases between the two germline ends. CDR3 length equals 13 residues. In the original processing: It was from reference gene primer amplification that nucleated cell counts were estimated. Generated by immunoSEQ multiplex PCR, the TCRdb table keeps only in-frame clones and is missing some. V, J and clone size derive from that table, while D and trimming were established from the DNA sequence. The sample has 350,000 to 450,000 clones; 75% to 90% are singletons.

Sequenced sample: PBMCs or T cells enriched from blood (not recorded which). V gene TRBV6-5 combines with J gene TRBJ2-7, with D perhaps matching TRBD2 (5 bases). The receptor's source is a man in his thirties or forties who had recovered from COVID-19. The CDR3 DNA follows: TGTGCCAGCAATGGTGGGAGCTCCTACGAGCAGTACTTC. This codes for CASNGGSSYEQYF.